The 16 T cell receptor beta chains below all came from one sample that was sequenced in a study of post-analysis software for immune sequencing data. Unique molecular identifiers were carried by the TCR beta cDNA libraries. TCRdb called the PCR reads again in MiXCR, with one record for every CDR3 protein. The sample contains roughly 870,000 distinct CDR3 sequences, approximately 50% of which appear only once. Their cognate antigens are unknown. General observations from the study: TRBV segments more frequent in patients than in controls numbered about five and included TRBV5-6, TRBV5-1 and TRBV20-1.

The sequenced sample was blood. The receptors were sampled from a girl between 5 and 17 years old with multiple sclerosis.

The rearrangement links TRBV20-1 to TRBJ2-7; unclear D gene. The CDR3 runs 12 residues. V gave up 0 bases and J gave up 6 bases, with 9 bases separating them. Germline V lookup: CDR1 DFQATT, CDR2 SNEGSKA (reference sequence). The DNA of the CDR3 is TGCAGTGCTAGAGATGGGCCCTCCGAGCAGTACTTC. This translates into CSARDGPSEQYF.

This clonotype was picked up a small number of times. The genes are TRBV29-1 and TRBJ2-3; 9 bases align to TRBD1. Germline V gives CDR1 SQVTM, CDR2 ANQGSEA. This CDR3 contains 13 residues. After removal of 8 bases from V and 6 bases from J, the junction contained 9 bases not matched to a gene. CDR3 DNA: TGCAGCCTCAGAGGACAGGGGATGGATACGCAGTATTTT. It yields the protein CSLRGQGMDTQYF.

With regard to this clonotype: Relative to the germline gene, one junction end is altered; a read error may explain this. V usage is TRBV20-1 and J usage is TRBJ1-6, with 9 bases fitting TRBD1. Germline lookup yields CDR1 DFQATT and CDR2 SNEGSKA (reference sequence). The CDR3 length is 12 residues. The CDR3 DNA is TGTAGTGCTATAACAGGGGGCGGCTTCCTCCACTTT. Its protein is CSAITGGGFLHF.

The chain is built from TRBV6-2 or TRBV6-3 and TRBJ2-4; 11 nucleotides line up with TRBD2. The CDR3 loop spans 18 amino acids. V gave up 6 bases and J gave up 0 bases; unmatched junction bases: 10. Germline V gives CDR1 MNHEY, CDR2 SVGEGT. CDR3 in DNA: TGTGCCAGCAGAAAAAGGACTAGCGGGTTGCTAGCCAAAAACATTCAGTACTTC. Residues: CASRKRTSGLLAKNIQYF.

The chain employs TRBV6-6 and TRBJ2-7; weak D call: TRBD1 (5 bases). This CDR3 has 15 amino acids. Trimming removed 6 bases from V and 3 bases from J, with 18 bases in between. Germline loops: CDR1 MNHNY, CDR2 SVGAGI (reference sequence). The CDR3 nucleotides read TGTGCCAGCAGAGCAGGGTCAGGGCTTGGCTACGAGCAGTACTTC. It specifies CASRAGSGLGYEQYF.

In this sample, this clonotype turned up a few times. This sequence joins TRBV3-1 and TRBJ2-5; D gene uncertain. The J call is doubtful: the DNA matches TRBJ2-7 better. Per the germline V gene, CDR1 is LGHDT and CDR2 is YNNKEL (reference sequence). The CDR3 is 13 amino acids. The CDR3 DNA follows: TGTGCCAGCAGCCGTGGGGAAAATTACGAGCAGTACTTC. Translated, it gives CASSRGENYEQYF.

V and J are TRBV6-7 and TRBJ2-3, with a tentative D call TRBD2 (5 bases). TRBV6-7 is noted as an ORF with a role that remains uncertain. The V gene lost 0 bases and the J gene lost 2 bases, with 18 bases spanning the gap. The CDR3 spans 18 residues. Written as DNA, the CDR3 is TGTGCCAGCAGTTACTCGTCCGGGGTCCCCGCCACCACAGATACGCAGTATTTT. Its translation: CASSYSSGVPATTDTQYF.

This chain uses TRBV7-9 with TRBJ1-2, with 9 bases that match TRBD1. The CDR3 length is 18 residues. Germline values: CDR1 SEHNR, CDR2 FQNEAQ (reference sequence). Trimming cost V 4 bases and J 1 base; bases outside gene matches: 13. CDR3 amino acids: CASSSSRDREPFNYGYTF. CDR3 in DNA: TGTGCCAGCAGCTCCAGCCGGGACAGGGAGCCCTTTAACTATGGCTACACCTTC.

The chain is built from TRBV4-1 and TRBJ2-6; a possible D gene is TRBD1 (5 bases). V shed 2 bases and J shed 0 bases, with 14 bases lying between them. The CDR3 spans 18 residues. Germline V gives CDR1 MGHRA, CDR2 YSYEKL. CDR3: CASSQPRELSSGANVLTF. The CDR3 DNA follows: TGCGCCAGCAGCCAACCCAGGGAACTATCCTCTGGGGCCAACGTCCTGACTTTC.

V gene TRBV20-1 combines with J gene TRBJ2-1; 9 nucleotides align to TRBD2. Germline assignment: CDR1 DFQATT and CDR2 SNEGSKA (reference sequence). This CDR3 has 19 amino acids. Trimming cost V 3 bases and J 1 base; bases outside gene matches: 16. CDR3 nucleotides: TGCAGTGCTAGTAAACCCGGGACTAGCAAGATGGGTTCCTACAATGAGCAGTTCTTC. It specifies CSASKPGTSKMGSYNEQFF.

The chain uses TRBV7-3 and TRBJ2-3; 8 positions match TRBD1. Germline-derived CDR1 and CDR2 are SGHTA and FQGTGA. The CDR3 loop spans 17 amino acids. V gave up 3 bases and J gave up 2 bases; unmatched junction bases: 10. CDR3 nucleotide sequence: TGTGCCAGCAGCTTCCACCCAAGGACAGGGCTCACAGATACGCAGTATTTT. It is translated as CASSFHPRTGLTDTQYF.

A few counts support this clonotype. The chain combines TRBV6-6 with TRBJ1-2; TRBD1 agrees at 7 bases. Trimming removed 5 bases from V and 0 bases from J; junction bases left unmatched: 9. The CDR3 sequence is 16 residues long. Germline CDR1 is MNHNY and CDR2 is SVGAGI (reference sequence). CDR3: CASSKSSGQSNYGYTF. The DNA for the CDR3 is TGTGCCAGCAGTAAATCCTCGGGACAGTCTAACTATGGCTACACCTTC.

The rearrangement links TRBV15 to TRBJ2-1; no firm D call. CDR1 LNHNV and CDR2 YYDKDF come from the germline V gene (reference sequence). This CDR3 region has 16 residues. The V end was cut by 1 base, the J end by 0 bases, with 10 bases between. CDR3 sequence reads: CATSRGEPNSYNEQFF. The CDR3 DNA is TGTGCCACCAGCAGAGGGGAACCCAACTCCTACAATGAGCAGTTCTTC.

The V call is TRBV15, the J call TRBJ1-6; D possibly corresponds to TRBD1 (6 bases). Per germline, CDR1 LNHNV and CDR2 YYDKDF (reference sequence). V lost 1 base, J lost 4 bases, and 11 bases lay in between. The CDR3 loop spans 16 amino acids. The CDR3 sequence is CATSRGGRGYNSPLHF. CDR3 bases: TGTGCCACCAGCAGAGGAGGCAGGGGTTATAATTCACCCCTCCACTTT.

In its sample, this clonotype was seen a few times. The gene calls are TRBV7-2 and TRBJ1-2; D is unresolved. Germline V gene data show CDR1 as SGHTA and CDR2 as FQGNSA. CDR3 length: 14 residues. V lost 8 bases and J lost 3, with 16 bases in between. The CDR3 reads CASARVSYDYGYTF. DNA of the CDR3: TGTGCCAGCGCGCGGGTATCGTACGACTATGGCTACACCTTC.

The chain carries TRBV28 and TRBJ1-5, with D tentatively TRBD1 (6 bases). Germline CDR1 reads MDHEN; CDR2 reads SYDVKM. CDR3 size: 14 residues. Trimming shortened V by 7 bases and J by 6 bases, and 16 bases separated the two germline ends. The CDR3 coding sequence is TGTGCCAGCACCCTCACAGGGATGGGTCAGCCCCAGCATTTT. Protein: CASTLTGMGQPQHF.